The entry that follows covers one TCR beta chain sequence. Its antigen is not identified. Sequence at one end of the junction differs from germline and may be a read error. This entry belongs to a study of regulatory T cells in long-lasting Graves disease. Described time point: newly diagnosed GD, antithyroid drugs for less than 3 months. Generation of the TCR library employed RNA extracted from PBMCs. Building the TCR beta libraries relied on iRepertoire HTBI primers, and CDR3 regions underwent Arm-PCR. TCRdb reprocessed the multiplex PCR reads with MiXCR, giving one entry per CDR3 protein. In the table there are 400,000 to 500,000 distinct CDR3 sequences, 12% to 15% of which are singletons. Germline V gene sequence: CDR1 ENHRY, CDR2 SYGVKD. The CDR3 covers 18 residues. Study-wide results and limits: The persistent group shared roughly 2,700 public clonotypes, more than the approximately 890 shared by new patients. Persistent Graves' patients possessed reduced TCR diversity relative to recently diagnosed ones.

These data were likewise used in another study, on T cells in Graves' hyperthyroidism and ophthalmopathy.

The source material was peripheral blood mononuclear cells (PBMCs), sampled at new diagnosis, from a patient treated with antithyroid drugs. The chain combines TRBV10-3 with TRBJ1-6; TRBD1 is a possible D gene (5 bases). The TCR was taken from a woman aged 45-60 years with Graves disease. In nucleotides, the CDR3 is TGTGCCATCAGCGATGGGGCAGGGCTGCCCTCCAATAATTCACCCCTCCACTTT. It translates to CAISDGAGLPSNNSPLHF.